This T cell receptor (beta chain) derives from a study of OX40 agonist ivuxolimab in advanced cancers. General study points: Among the nonresponders, some also had low normalized T-cell clonal expansion.

Between the trimmed V and J ends, which lost 4 bases and 6 bases, there was a span of 12 bases. This CDR3 is 14 amino acids long. Germline-derived CDR1 and CDR2 are MGHRA and YSYEKL. A word on this clone: Its antigen remains unidentified.

Profiling relied on immunoSEQ multiplex PCR, and the TCRdb table lists in-frame clones only, not all of them. The data show about 43,000 clones, around 87% seen once. This chain joins TRBV4-1 and TRBJ2-2; no clear D gene. This clonotype originated in an adult with an advanced solid tumor such as melanoma, head and neck, liver or kidney cancer. The sample in question was CD4+ or CD8+ T cells sorted from blood, obtained in a trial of the OX40 agonist ivuxolimab. CDR3 amino acids: CASSRALSAGELFF. The CDR3 nucleotides are TGCGCCAGCAGCCGGGCTTTGTCCGCCGGGGAGCTGTTTTTT.